A single sample gave rise to the 29 T cell receptor beta chains below, sequenced in a study of T cells in women clearing cervical HPV infection. TCRdb keeps only in-frame clones here, not all; method: immunoSEQ multiplex PCR. The table gives tens of thousands of clones; the top ten clones make up approximately 40% of it. The sequencing input was blood buffy coat. The receptor source for this set is a woman aged 18 to 75 with a cervical HPV16 infection that either progressed to CIN3+ or cleared (not recorded which).

A word on this clone: The CDR3 end falls 3 residues outside the read, so it is completed with the germline J gene. The chain has TRBV19 and TRBJ2-5, with D hard to call. CDR1 is LNHDA and CDR2 is SQIVND in the germline V gene (reference sequence). The CDR3 covers 14 residues. V dropped 1 base and J dropped 3 bases, with 9 bases sitting between them. CDR3 DNA, as far as it was read: TGTGCCAGTAGTATAGTAAGCGCAAAAGAGACC. Its protein product is CASSIVSAKET. The whole CDR3 region reads CASSIVSAKETQYF.

Concerning this clone: Read sequence stops 3 residues before the CDR3 end, and the germline J gene provides the missing end. V usage is TRBV7-6 and J usage is TRBJ2-1; no clear D. This CDR3 has 13 residues. CDR1 and CDR2 from the germline V gene are SGHVS and FNYEAQ. Trimming shortened V by 8 bases and J by 3 bases, and 11 bases separated the two germline ends. The CDR3 sequence is CASSAGSYNEQFF. The part of the CDR3 DNA that was read is TGTGCCAGCTCAGCAGGTAGCTACAATGAG.

Of note for this clone: The read gets to within 3 residues of the CDR3 end, and the germline J gene fills in the rest. The V call is TRBV2, the J call TRBJ2-5; TRBD1 aligns across 7 bases. The V gene's germline CDR1 is SNHLY and CDR2 FYNNEI. The CDR3 totals 14 residues. Losses at the gene ends were 8 bases for V and 5 bases for J; bases not matched to a gene: 11. CDR3 in amino acids: CASLFSTGSETQYF. CDR3 DNA (partial): TGTGCCAGCCTCTTTTCGACAGGGAGCGAGACC.

Remarks on this clone: Read coverage stops 3 residues before the CDR3 terminus; the germline J gene supplies the remainder. V and J are TRBV20-1 and TRBJ2-1; a possible D gene is TRBD1 (6 bases). Trimming left V 3 bases short and J 9 bases short, with 15 bases between. Germline V gene data show CDR1 as DFQATT and CDR2 as SNEGSKA (reference sequence). The CDR3 has 13 amino acids. The covered CDR3 bases are TGCAGTGCTAGCCGTGGGGGCCACTTTGAG. Protein: CSASRGGHFE. The entire CDR3 protein reads CSASRGGHFEQFF.

With respect to this clone: With the read ending 3 residues before the CDR3 end, the germline J gene is used to fill in that end. V and J are TRBV28 and TRBJ2-7, with 7 bases fitting TRBD2. The CDR3 covers 13 residues. CDR1 and CDR2 from the germline V gene are MDHEN and SYDVKM. Trimming cost V 6 bases and J 4 bases; bases outside gene matches: 6. CDR3 bases read: TGTGCCAGCAGGGGACTACCACTGTACGAG. As protein: CASRGLPLYE. The full CDR3 reads CASRGLPLYEQYF.

In regard to this clone: The read gets to within 3 residues of the CDR3 end, and the germline J gene fills in the rest. The chain joins TRBV5-4 to TRBJ2-3; D is unresolved. The V end lost 3 bases, the J end lost 2 bases, and 4 bases lay between the germline ends. The germline gives CDR1 SGHNT, CDR2 YYREEE (reference sequence). The CDR3 is 12 residues long. The DNA read from the CDR3 is TGTGCCAGCAGCTCCAACACAGATACG. Translating it yields CASSSNTDT. The whole CDR3 protein is CASSSNTDTQYF.

Remarks on this clone: The read comes to an end 3 residues before the CDR3 does, leaving the germline J gene to fill in the end. V gene TRBV5-1 combines with J gene TRBJ1-1; D gene uncertain. V was cut by 3 bases and J by 7 bases, with 13 bases left in between. In germline, CDR1 is SGHRS, CDR2 YFSETQ. The CDR3 is 13 residues long. Partial CDR3 DNA: TGCGCCAGCAGCTCAGGATTATTGAATGAA. It translates to CASSSGLLNE. The full CDR3 sequence reads CASSSGLLNEAFF.

About this clone: The read gets to within 3 residues of the CDR3 end, and the germline J gene fills in the rest. V is TRBV29-1 and J is TRBJ1-2; D not certain. The CDR3 sequence is 12 residues long. Germline-derived CDR1 and CDR2 are SQVTM and ANQGSEA. Trimming removed 5 bases at V and 3 bases at J, with 10 bases between. Here the CDR3 reads CSVTRQDYGYTF. CDR3 bases read: TGCAGCGTTACCCGACAAGACTATGGC.

Comments on this clone: The read comes to an end 3 residues before the CDR3 does, leaving the germline J gene to fill in the end. The J gene is TRBJ2-7, the V gene TRBV7-3; 10 bases are shared with TRBD2. This CDR3 is built from 15 residues. The germline gives CDR1 SGHTA, CDR2 FQGTGA. Germline trimming cut 3 bases from V and 6 bases from J; bases unmatched to any gene: 8. The CDR3 protein is CASSFTSSGRSEQYF. The covered CDR3 bases are TGTGCCAGCAGCTTTACAAGTAGCGGGAGGAGCGAG.

Points on this clone: The read comes to an end 3 residues before the CDR3 does, leaving the germline J gene to fill in the end. The chain has TRBV19 and TRBJ2-7; TRBD1 is a possible D gene (6 bases). Germline V gives CDR1 LNHDA, CDR2 SQIVND (reference sequence). This CDR3 comprises 14 residues. V was clipped by 3 bases and J by 6 bases, with 15 bases between them. The covered CDR3 bases are TGTGCCAGTAGTATGGGGGCAGGGATAGGCGAG. This translates into CASSMGAGIGE. The complete CDR3 sequence is CASSMGAGIGEQYF.

As regards this clone: The missing CDR3 end, 3 residues past where the read stops, is filled in from the germline J gene. The rearrangement joins TRBV7-9 to TRBJ1-4; 7 bases are a match to TRBD1. Germline trimming cut 1 base from V and 7 bases from J; bases unmatched to any gene: 3. Germline V gene sequence: CDR1 SEHNR, CDR2 FQNEAQ (reference sequence). The CDR3 is made up of 14 amino acids. The CDR3 loop reads CASSLDRGGEKLFF. The sequenced part of the CDR3 DNA is TGTGCCAGCAGCTTAGACAGGGGTGGTGAAAAA. The full variable domain, in which reference TRBV7-9 and TRBJ1-4 provide the parts outside the CDR3, is DTGVSQNPRHKITKRGQNVTFRCDPISEHNRLYWYRQTLGQGPEFLTYFQNEAQLEKSRLLSDRFSAERPKGSFSTLEIQRTEQGDSAMYLCASSLDRGGEKLFFGSGTQLSVL.

Of note for this clone: The read falls 3 residues short of the CDR3 end, and the missing part is taken from the germline J gene. The J gene is TRBJ2-3, the V gene TRBV7-9, with TRBD1 matching over 7 bases. Germline lookup yields CDR1 SEHNR and CDR2 FQNEAQ (reference sequence). The CDR3 length is 14 residues. Partial CDR3 DNA: TGTGCCAGCAGTCGGACAGGCGATTTAATGCCG. Protein product: CASSRTGDLMP. The full CDR3 sequence reads CASSRTGDLMPQYF.

As concerns this clone: The read ends 3 residues early relative to the CDR3; the germline J gene fills the gap. V usage is TRBV5-4 and J usage is TRBJ2-7; possibly TRBD1 for D (6 bases). The germline V gene encodes CDR1 SGHNT and CDR2 YYREEE (reference sequence). V gave up 4 bases and J gave up 3 bases, with 14 bases separating them. The CDR3 totals 14 residues. Incomplete CDR3 DNA: TGTGCCAGCAGCGGTATGGGACACCTCTACGAG. This codes for CASSGMGHLYE. The full CDR3 is CASSGMGHLYEQYF.

Worth noting for this clone: The CDR3 is cut off 3 residues early in the read; its end comes from the germline J gene. The chain is built from TRBV18 and TRBJ1-5; perhaps TRBD1 as D (5 bases). The CDR3 is 12 residues long. Germline loops: CDR1 KGHSH, CDR2 LQKENI. V was shortened by 3 bases and J by 5 bases, with 5 bases between the two germline ends. Here the CDR3 reads CASSPTDQPQHF. The sequenced part of the CDR3 DNA is TGTGCCAGCTCACCGACAGATCAGCCC. Full variable domain (outside the CDR3, taken from reference TRBV18 and TRBJ1-5): NAGVMQNPRHLVRRRGQEARLRCSPMKGHSHVYWYRQLPEEGLKFMVYLQKENIIDESGMPKERFSAEFPKEGPSILRIQQVVRGDSAAYFCASSPTDQPQHFGDGTRLSIL.

As for this clone: The CDR3 is cut off 3 residues early in the read; its end comes from the germline J gene. The V and J genes are TRBV5-1 and TRBJ2-3; D is uncertain. The CDR3 runs 16 residues. Germline CDR1 SGHRS, CDR2 YFSETQ. V was clipped by 0 bases and J by 2 bases, with 13 bases between them. CDR3 loop: CASSLASRTDTDTQYF. CDR3 DNA (partial): TGCGCCAGCAGCTTGGCCTCTCGTACAGACACAGATACG.

A word on this clone: The sequence runs out 3 residues before the end of the CDR3; the remainder is reconstructed from the germline J gene. The rearrangement links TRBV7-3 to TRBJ2-3; maybe TRBD2 (5 bases). This CDR3 is 13 amino acids long. The germline V gene encodes CDR1 SGHTA and CDR2 FQGTGA. The CDR3 DNA, read in part, is TGTGCCAGCAGCTCCTATACCGGGGAGACG. Protein sequence: CASSSYTGET. The CDR3 in full is CASSSYTGETQYF.

As to this clone: Coverage ceases 3 residues before the CDR3 finishes, and the germline J gene fills in the end. This chain connects TRBV2 to TRBJ2-1; maybe TRBD2 (5 bases). This CDR3 comprises 10 residues. Trimming stripped 11 bases from V and 9 bases from J, with 11 bases between. CDR1 is SNHLY and CDR2 is FYNNEI in the germline V gene. The sequenced part of the CDR3 DNA is TGTGCCTCAGCGGTGGGTGAG. Its protein product is CASAVGE. Given in full, the CDR3 is CASAVGEQFF. Complete variable domain (other parts from reference TRBV2 and TRBJ2-1): EPEVTQTPSHQVTQMGQEVILRCVPISNHLYFYWYRQILGQKVEFLVSFYNNEISEKSEIFDDQFSVERPDGSNFTLKIRSTKLEDSAMYFCASAVGEQFFGPGTRLTVL.

Remarks on this clone: Read sequence stops 3 residues before the CDR3 end, and the germline J gene provides the missing end. The rearrangement uses TRBV19 and TRBJ1-4; tentatively, D is TRBD1 (5 bases). The V gene's germline CDR1 is LNHDA and CDR2 SQIVND (reference sequence). The CDR3 is made up of 15 amino acids. V was pared by 2 bases and J by 8 bases, with 15 bases between. Partial CDR3 DNA: TGTGCCAGTAGTATATTTGGGCAGGGAGGCGAAAAA. It yields the protein CASSIFGQGGEK. The full CDR3 reads CASSIFGQGGEKLFF. The full variable domain, with the rest looked up from reference TRBV19 and TRBJ1-4, is DGGITQSPKYLFRKEGQNVTLSCEQNLNHDAMYWYRQDPGQGLRLIYYSQIVNDFQKGDIAEGYSVSREKKESFPLTVTSAQKNPTAFYLCASSIFGQGGEKLFFGSGTQLSVL.

A remark on this clone: The read halts 3 residues ahead of the CDR3 end, with the missing end drawn from the germline J gene. The chain uses TRBV15 and TRBJ1-3, with TRBD1 matching over 7 bases. CDR1 is LNHNV and CDR2 is YYDKDF in the germline V gene (reference sequence). V was pared by 3 bases and J by 8 bases, with 13 bases of the junction left unmatched. The CDR3 has 16 amino acids. The part of the CDR3 DNA that was read is TGTGCCACCAGCAGGGGCGCAACAGGGGTTTTTGACACC. This codes for CATSRGATGVFDT. From start to end, the CDR3 is CATSRGATGVFDTIYF.

A note on this clone: The read finishes 3 residues shy of the CDR3 end, and the germline J gene is used to complete it. The V and J genes are TRBV6-1 and TRBJ2-7; TRBD1 matches 8 bases. CDR3 length: 16 amino acids. Germline V gene lookup returns CDR1 MNHNS and CDR2 SASEGT. The V segment lost 3 bases and the J segment 0 bases; nucleotides outside the gene matches: 7. CDR3 bases read: TGTGCCAGCAGTGATTTGGACAGGGCAAGCTCCTACGAG. Translation gives CASSDLDRASSYE. The whole CDR3 reads CASSDLDRASSYEQYF.

Note on this clone: The CDR3 extends 3 residues past the end of the read, so its final part is completed from the germline J gene. This chain uses TRBV6-2 or TRBV6-3 with TRBJ1-5; no definite D call. Per the germline V gene, CDR1 is MNHEY and CDR2 is SVGEGT. The CDR3 loop spans 12 amino acids. V gave up 4 bases and J gave up 4 bases, with 5 bases separating them. CDR3 DNA (partial): TGTGCCAGCAGTTCCGGGAATCAGCCC. This gives the protein CASSSGNQP. Given in full, the CDR3 is CASSSGNQPQHF.

A note on this clone: The read ends 3 residues early relative to the CDR3; the germline J gene fills the gap. The chain recombines TRBV5-4 with TRBJ2-5, with 7 bases identical to TRBD1. CDR1 SGHNT and CDR2 YYREEE come from the germline V gene (reference sequence). V shed 4 bases, J shed 2 bases, and the junction held 2 bases outside the gene matches. The CDR3 is made up of 13 amino acids. The chain's CDR3 is CASSRTGQETQYF. The CDR3 DNA, read in part, is TGTGCCAGCAGCCGGACAGGACAAGAGACC.

Comment on this clone: The CDR3 extends 3 residues past the end of the read, so its final part is completed from the germline J gene. This chain links TRBV19 with TRBJ2-2, with 8 positions matching TRBD2. V was clipped by 3 bases and J by 6 bases; unmatched bases: 9. Germline values: CDR1 LNHDA, CDR2 SQIVND (reference sequence). This CDR3 is built from 16 residues. The chain's CDR3 is CASSITGTRMAGELFF. The DNA read from the CDR3 is TGTGCCAGTAGTATCACCGGGACTAGGATGGCCGGGGAG.

Notes on this clone: One end of the junction varies from germline; a read error may be responsible. The read falls 3 residues short of the CDR3 end, and the missing part is taken from the germline J gene. This chain uses TRBV2 with TRBJ2-7; possibly TRBD1 for D (5 bases). The germline CDR1 and CDR2 sequences are SNHLY and FYNNEI. This CDR3 comprises 18 residues. CDR3 DNA, as far as it was read: TGTACCAGCAGGAAATTTGGCCCTACAGGCGAGTTAACCTACGAG. Protein: CTSRKFGPTGELTYE. The whole CDR3 region reads CTSRKFGPTGELTYEQYF.

Turning to this clone: The CDR3 end lies 3 residues beyond the end of the read and is filled in from the germline J gene. The chain is built from TRBV7-2 and TRBJ1-5, with 8 bases fitting TRBD1. Germline CDR1 and CDR2: SGHTA and FQGNSA. The V and J ends lost 4 bases and 8 bases, in that order; junction bases with no gene match: 10. This CDR3 comprises 15 residues. The CDR3 loop reads CASSYMNRGIEPQHF. The CDR3 DNA, read in part, is TGTGCCAGCAGCTACATGAACAGGGGGATAGAGCCC.

Turning to this clone: The read comes to an end 3 residues before the CDR3 does, leaving the germline J gene to fill in the end. The V and J genes are TRBV5-1 and TRBJ1-2; 7 nucleotides agree with TRBD1. V shed 4 bases, J shed 6 bases, and the junction held 6 bases outside the gene matches. The CDR3 runs 13 residues. The V gene's germline CDR1 is SGHRS and CDR2 YFSETQ. CDR3 sequence: CASSAQTGNGYTF. The CDR3 DNA, read in part, is TGCGCCAGCAGCGCCCAGACAGGGAATGGC.

Worth noting for this clone: Coverage ceases 3 residues before the CDR3 finishes, and the germline J gene fills in the end. V is TRBV19 and J is TRBJ2-5, with D maybe TRBD2 (5 bases). Between the trimmed V and J ends, which lost 3 bases and 5 bases, there was a span of 10 bases. This CDR3 has 13 amino acids. Germline CDR1 reads LNHDA; CDR2 reads SQIVND (reference sequence). The DNA read from the CDR3 is TGTGCCAGTAGTATGACGACTATCGAGACC. Protein: CASSMTTIET. The full CDR3 reads CASSMTTIETQYF.

On this clone itself: The CDR3 end falls 3 residues outside the read, so it is completed with the germline J gene. V usage is TRBV19 and J usage is TRBJ2-2, with D perhaps matching TRBD1 (6 bases). From germline, CDR1 is LNHDA and CDR2 SQIVND (reference sequence). The CDR3 loop spans 16 amino acids. CDR3 DNA, as far as it was read: TGTGCCAGTAGTAGCCCCTGGACAGTAACTCATGAAAAG. Protein product: CASSSPWTVTHEK. The whole CDR3 sequence reads CASSSPWTVTHEKLFF.

Points on this clone: Read sequence stops 3 residues before the CDR3 end, and the germline J gene provides the missing end. The rearrangement joins TRBV14 to TRBJ2-1; D gene ambiguous. V lost 2 bases to trimming and J lost 1 base, with 6 bases between them. The CDR3 sequence is 14 residues long. CDR1 is SGHDN, CDR2 FVKESK, per germline. CDR3 DNA (partial): TGTGCCAGCAGCCAACTACCTTCCTACAATGAG. This translates into CASSQLPSYNE. The full CDR3 reads CASSQLPSYNEQFF.